This entry lists 14 T cell receptor beta chains sequenced from one sample in a study of cytomegalovirus exposure and HLA in healthy donors. PCR amplification relied on 60 Vbeta primers (plus 13 Jbeta primers). Assay: immunoSEQ multiplex PCR; the TCRdb copy retains only in-frame clones and omits some. The profile shows 190,000 or so clones, less than 85% of them singletons. The sequencing input was PBMCs. These receptors originate from a boy between 10 and 17 years old in good health and CMV-seronegative.

This chain uses TRBV4-2 with TRBJ2-2; D gene ambiguous. Trimming cost V 1 base and J 0 bases, with 21 bases left between them. The germline gives CDR1 LGHNA, CDR2 YNFKEQ. The CDR3 covers 20 residues. CDR3 sequence reads: CASSQVGLQVWATNTGELFF. The CDR3 nucleotides read TGTGCCAGCAGCCAAGTAGGTCTTCAGGTCTGGGCTACGAACACCGGGGAGCTGTTTTTT.

Of note for this clone: Germline is not matched at one junction end, which may reflect a read error. This chain uses TRBV7-9 with TRBJ1-3; D might be TRBD1 (6 bases). The CDR3 is 17 residues long. Germline-derived CDR1 and CDR2 are SEHNR and FQNEAQ (reference sequence). The CDR3 loop is CSSSPGGAPSSGNTIYF. Written as DNA, the CDR3 is TGTTCCAGCAGCCCGGGGGGGGCACCTAGCTCTGGAAACACCATATATTTT.

The CDR3 here is CASKGVRDSDYGYTF. CDR3 nucleotide sequence: TGTGCCAGCAAAGGTGTACGGGACAGCGACTATGGCTACACCTTC. The V and J genes are TRBV6-5 and TRBJ1-2, with 7 bases lining up with TRBD1. The CDR3 length is 15 residues. V dropped 7 bases and J dropped 3; count of bases not matched to a gene: 11. The germline V gene has CDR1 MNHEY and CDR2 SVGAGI.

The CDR3 DNA reads TGTGCCAGCAGTGCCAAAAGGCGGCAGGGCATCACCGGGGAGCTGTTTTTT. Translating gives CASSAKRRQGITGELFF. The chain combines TRBV6-1 with TRBJ2-2; D may be TRBD1 (5 bases). The germline V gene has CDR1 MNHNS and CDR2 SASEGT. Trimming removed 4 bases at V and 4 bases at J, with 19 bases between. This CDR3 has 17 amino acids.

Turning to this clone: The sample has other DNA sequences that encode this CDR3 too. The chain employs TRBV7-9 and TRBJ1-3; unclear D gene. From germline, CDR1 is SEHNR and CDR2 FQNEAQ (reference sequence). The CDR3 loop spans 13 amino acids. Deletions cut 1 base from V and 8 bases from J, with 9 bases between. This chain's CDR3 is CASSLDRGDTIYF. In DNA form, the CDR3 reads TGTGCCAGCAGCTTAGATCGGGGAGACACCATATATTTT.

DNA of the CDR3: TGTGCCAGCGAAAGCAACACTGAAGCTTTCTTT. Its protein is CASESNTEAFF. The chain combines TRBV7-9 with TRBJ1-1; the D is unclear. CDR1 SEHNR and CDR2 FQNEAQ come from the germline V gene (reference sequence). CDR3 length equals 11 residues. Deletions cut 8 bases from V and 2 bases from J, with 6 bases between.

The chain carries TRBV5-4 and TRBJ2-5, with TRBD1 identical over 7 bases. CDR1 SGHNT and CDR2 YYREEE come from the germline V gene (reference sequence). This CDR3 is 13 amino acids long. Unmatched junction bases numbered 4, after V lost 3 bases and J lost 5 bases. This chain's CDR3 is CASSWGQIETQYF. Written as DNA, the CDR3 is TGTGCCAGCAGCTGGGGACAGATCGAGACCCAGTACTTC.

The count of this clone is one. Here the CDR3 reads CASSLVGGRDTEAFF. DNA of the CDR3: TGTGCCAGCAGCTTGGTCGGGGGGAGGGACACTGAAGCTTTCTTT. V is TRBV5-5 and J is TRBJ1-1; D perhaps matches TRBD1 (5 bases). The CDR3 spans 15 residues. CDR1 is SGHKS, CDR2 YYEKEE, per germline (reference sequence). V lost 0 bases to trimming and J lost 3 bases, with 12 bases between them.

The chain joins TRBV9 to TRBJ2-3; possibly TRBD2 for D (6 bases). Germline CDR1 is SGDLS and CDR2 is YYNGEE. The germline V and J ends were trimmed by 0 bases and 2 bases, with 13 bases remaining between them. The CDR3 totals 16 residues. The CDR3 DNA is TGTGCCAGCAGCGTAGTGGGAGGAGGCATCACAGATACGCAGTATTTT. Translation gives CASSVVGGGITDTQYF.

This sequence joins TRBV7-2 and TRBJ2-5; 12 bases are a match to TRBD2. Unmatched junction bases numbered 7, after V lost 5 bases and J lost 3 bases. Germline V gene data show CDR1 as SGHTA and CDR2 as FQGNSA. The CDR3 is 16 residues long. The CDR3 sequence is CASSLRLAGVKETQYF. The DNA of the CDR3 is TGTGCCAGCAGCCTACGACTAGCGGGAGTGAAAGAGACCCAGTACTTC.

This sequence joins TRBV6-5 and TRBJ2-2; TRBD1 is a possible D gene (6 bases). The V end was cut by 2 bases, the J end by 4 bases, with 11 bases between. The germline V gene encodes CDR1 MNHEY and CDR2 SVGAGI. The CDR3 extends over 15 amino acids. CDR3 loop: CASSYEDSFTGELFF. CDR3 sequence (DNA): TGTGCCAGCAGTTACGAGGACAGCTTCACCGGGGAGCTGTTTTTT.

CDR3 coding DNA: TGTGCCAGCAGCTTCGGGACATGGGAGCAGTTCTTC. Translating it yields CASSFGTWEQFF. The rearrangement uses TRBV11-2 and TRBJ2-1; D perhaps matches TRBD1 (6 bases). The CDR3 spans 12 residues. V was trimmed by 3 bases and J by 10 bases, leaving 10 bases between them. Germline V gene sequence: CDR1 SGHAT, CDR2 FQNNGV.

The count of this clone is one. The chain uses TRBV10-1 and TRBJ2-7, with TRBD2 identical over 15 bases. The CDR3 length is 17 residues. Germline trimming cut 6 bases from V and 5 bases from J; bases unmatched to any gene: 11. Germline values: CDR1 WNHNN, CDR2 SYGVQD (reference sequence). This chain's CDR3 is CASSGWGLAGGVDEQYF. For the CDR3, the DNA is TGCGCCAGCAGCGGATGGGGACTAGCGGGGGGAGTGGACGAGCAGTACTTC.

V and J are TRBV14 and TRBJ1-2, with 10 bases identical to TRBD1. The CDR3 consists of 17 residues. Germline lookup yields CDR1 SGHDN and CDR2 FVKESK. The trim removed 3 bases at V and 3 bases at J, leaving 10 bases unmatched. CDR3 coding DNA: TGTGCCAGCAGCCATCACTCCGACAGGGGGCAGGACTATGGCTACACCTTC. As protein: CASSHHSDRGQDYGYTF.